The rows below give T cell receptor beta chains drawn from one sample of a study of shared clonotypes between healthy human individuals. Produced via immunoSEQ multiplex PCR; TCRdb's table is partial and in-frame only. The sample holds about 2.1 million clones, around 93% seen once. Material for sequencing was naive CD8+ T cells from PBMCs. The receptors come from a man between 18 and 29 years old in good health. Some clones in this sample may be carry-over from other donors' samples. Each CDR3 is given with its conserved first and last residue. A D gene is named only where the DNA matches it firmly. Clone size is stated in some rows and not others, as once, few, many or a class when expanded.

>NA|TRBJ2-7|TRBV29-1|NA
CSATVPGVLYYEQYF
TGCAGCGCTACCGTCCCAGGGGTCCTTTACTACGAGCAGTACTTC
>TRBD2|TRBJ2-7|TRBV4-1|once
CASSLGLAGPYEQYF
TGCGCCAGCAGCCTTGGACTAGCGGGGCCCTACGAGCAGTACTTC
>TRBD2|TRBJ2-1|TRBV4-1|NA
CASSQLAGVAYNEQFF
TGCGCCAGCAGCCAATTAGCGGGAGTCGCATACAATGAGCAGTTCTTC
>NA|TRBJ1-1|TRBV7-9|NA
CASSTSNTEAFF
TGTGCCAGCAGCACCAGCAACACTGAAGCTTTCTTT
>NA|TRBJ1-2|TRBV19|NA
CASSTDRDPGGYGYTF
TGTGCCAGTAGTACGGACCGGGACCCGGGAGGGTATGGCTACACCTTC
>NA|TRBJ1-5|TRBV28|NA
CASRLDADARPQHF
TGTGCCAGCAGGCTCGACGCAGACGCCCGGCCCCAGCATTTT
>NA|TRBJ2-5|TRBV7-9|NA
CASSPGRREAQETQYF
TGTGCCAGCAGCCCGGGGAGGCGGGAAGCCCAAGAGACCCAGTACTTC
>TRBD2|TRBJ2-1|TRBV27|NA
CASSLSSGRVYNEQFF
TGTGCCAGCAGTTTATCTAGCGGGAGGGTGTACAATGAGCAGTTCTTC
>TRBD2|TRBJ2-7|TRBV10-2|NA
CASSEREGHEQYF
TGCGCCAGCAGTGAGCGGGAGGGACACGAGCAGTACTTC
>NA|TRBJ2-3|TRBV28|NA
CASSVPGSSLYTQYF
TGTGCCAGCAGTGTACCGGGCTCATCGCTTTATACGCAGTATTTT
>NA|TRBJ1-5|TRBV27|few
CASSSLDSNQPQHF
TGTGCCAGCAGTTCCCTCGACAGCAATCAGCCCCAGCATTTT
>NA|TRBJ2-1|TRBV7-3|NA
CASSLLDQRDEQFF
TGTGCCAGCAGCTTGCTAGACCAGCGGGATGAGCAGTTCTTC
>TRBD1|TRBJ2-7|TRBV6-5|NA
CASSYSSQGAGEQYF
TGTGCCAGCAGTTACTCGAGCCAGGGGGCGGGCGAGCAGTACTTC
>NA|TRBJ1-1|TRBV25-1|NA
CASSPWAQSRGTEAFF
TGTGCCAGCAGTCCCTGGGCCCAATCCCGGGGAACTGAAGCTTTCTTT
>NA|TRBJ2-7|TRBV5-6|NA
CASSFKGDPYEQYF
TGTGCCAGCAGCTTCAAAGGGGACCCCTACGAGCAGTACTTC
>NA|TRBJ1-1|TRBV28|NA
CASSYPGNTEAFF
TGTGCCAGCAGTTATCCGGGGAACACTGAAGCTTTCTTT
>NA|TRBJ2-7|TRBV27|NA
CASSPREGPYEQYF
TGTGCCAGCAGTCCCCGTGAAGGGCCCTACGAGCAGTACTTC
>NA|TRBJ1-1|TRBV29-1|few
CSAPVRGPEAFF
TGCAGCGCTCCGGTCAGGGGTCCTGAAGCTTTCTTT
>NA|TRBJ2-1|TRBV27|NA
CASRDIPYNEQFF
TGTGCCAGCAGGGACATCCCCTACAATGAGCAGTTCTTC
>NA|TRBJ1-2|TRBV5-6|NA
CASSLVLAAGYTF
TGTGCCAGCAGCTTGGTTCTGGCCGCTGGCTACACCTTC
>NA|TRBJ2-7|TRBV18|NA
CASSPPISYEQYF
TGTGCCAGCTCACCACCTATTTCGTACGAGCAGTACTTC
>NA|TRBJ1-3|TRBV2|NA
CASLPEGENTIYF
TGTGCCAGCCTACCGGAGGGAGAAAACACCATATATTTT
>TRBD2|TRBJ2-1|TRBV2|NA
CASSDTLAGFSYNEQFF
TGTGCCAGCAGTGATACGCTAGCGGGTTTCTCCTACAATGAGCAGTTCTTC
>NA|TRBJ2-6|TRBV19|NA
CASSSPPLGRGANVLTF
TGTGCCAGTAGTAGCCCCCCACTGGGCCGTGGGGCCAACGTCCTGACTTTC
>TRBD1|TRBJ2-7|TRBV4-1|NA
CASSPGQGVYEQYF
TGCGCCAGCAGCCCGGGACAGGGGGTCTACGAGCAGTACTTC
>NA|TRBJ2-7|TRBV28|NA
CASSLAAYEQYF
TGTGCCAGCAGTTTAGCTGCATACGAGCAGTACTTC
>TRBD2|TRBJ2-7|TRBV10-3|NA
CATSGSLSYEQYF
TGTGCCACAAGCGGGAGTCTCTCCTACGAGCAGTACTTC
>NA|TRBJ2-3|TRBV7-9|once
CASSPLPYTDTQYF
TGTGCCAGCAGCCCCCTTCCATACACAGATACGCAGTATTTT
>TRBD2|TRBJ2-1|TRBV19|few
CASSISGSSYNEQFF
TGTGCCAGTAGTATTAGCGGGAGCTCCTACAATGAGCAGTTCTTC
>NA|TRBJ2-5|TRBV27|NA
CASSFVNLHQETQYF
TGTGCCAGCAGTTTCGTTAACCTTCATCAAGAGACCCAGTACTTC
>NA|TRBJ1-5|TRBV6-1|NA
CASSEWGGSRSNQPQHF
TGTGCCAGCAGTGAATGGGGAGGGTCTAGAAGCAATCAGCCCCAGCATTTT
>NA|TRBJ2-7|TRBV7-8|NA
CASSLAPGVAYEQYF
TGTGCCAGCAGCTTAGCTCCCGGGGTTGCCTACGAGCAGTACTTC
>NA|TRBJ1-3|TRBV7-9|NA
CASPAGAGNTIYF
TGTGCCAGCCCGGCAGGGGCTGGAAACACCATATATTTT
>NA|TRBJ1-1|TRBV5-8|NA
CASSPDARNTEAFF
TGTGCCAGCAGCCCGGACGCGAGAAACACTGAAGCTTTCTTT
>TRBD1|TRBJ1-2|TRBV15|NA
CATSRARQGNHGYTF
TGTGCCACCAGCAGAGCACGACAGGGAAATCACGGCTACACCTTC
>NA|TRBJ1-5|TRBV19|NA
CASAGLSLLVPQHF
TGTGCCAGTGCAGGGCTGAGCTTATTGGTGCCCCAGCATTTT
>NA|TRBJ2-2|TRBV19|NA
CASKVAAGELFF
TGTGCCAGTAAAGTGGCGGCCGGGGAGCTGTTTTTT
>TRBD1|TRBJ2-7|TRBV15|once
CATSTGTGDYEQYF
TGTGCCACCAGCACCGGGACAGGAGACTACGAGCAGTACTTC
>TRBD1|TRBJ1-1|TRBV7-9|NA
CASSLAPGGRNTEAFF
TGTGCCAGCAGCTTAGCCCCAGGGGGGAGGAACACTGAAGCTTTCTTT
>TRBD1|TRBJ2-1|TRBV6-5|NA
CASSPRGRLATEQFF
TGTGCCAGCAGCCCAAGGGGGCGCTTAGCCACTGAGCAGTTCTTC
>NA|TRBJ2-7|TRBV30|NA
CAWSVLPSYEQYF
TGTGCCTGGAGTGTTCTCCCCTCCTACGAGCAGTACTTC
>NA|TRBJ2-3|TRBV4-1|NA
CASSQESRTDTQYF
TGCGCCAGCAGCCAAGAGAGTAGGACAGATACGCAGTATTTT
>TRBD1|TRBJ2-7|TRBV10-3|NA
CAISATGDTGTVYEQYF
TGTGCCATCAGTGCCACAGGGGACACTGGAACTGTCTACGAGCAGTACTTC
>NA|TRBJ2-5|TRBV5-6|NA
CASSLAGAGALAQYF
TGTGCCAGCAGCTTGGCCGGGGCCGGCGCTTTGGCCCAGTACTTC
>NA|TRBJ2-1|TRBV11-1|NA
CASSYTQEQFF
TGTGCCAGCAGCTACACACAGGAGCAGTTCTTC
>NA|TRBJ2-7|TRBV27|NA
CASSLIGGANEQYF
TGTGCCAGCAGCCTTATTGGGGGAGCGAACGAGCAGTACTTC